These T cell receptor beta chains were read from a single sample in a study of blood T cell repertoires in COVID-19. Using immunoSEQ multiplex PCR, the repertoire was profiled, and TCRdb retains in-frame clones only, with some absent. The sample contains about 55,000 clones, around four fifths of which appear only once. The source material was peripheral blood. These receptors came from a woman aged 60 to 75 with acute or convalescent COVID-19. CDR3s include the opening cysteine and the closing phenylalanine or tryptophan. Fields, in order: clone size, V gene, D gene, J gene, CDR3 protein, CDR3 DNA. A D gene is named only where the DNA matches it firmly. For some rows the clone size is stated as once, few or many, or as a class when expanded; others skip it.

abundance: -
v_gene: TRBV5-1
d_gene: -
j_gene: TRBJ2-7
CDR3aa: CASSLDAGTMNEQYF
CDR3nt: TGCGCCAGCAGCTTGGATGCGGGTACGATGAACGAGCAGTACTTC

abundance: -
v_gene: TRBV19
d_gene: -
j_gene: TRBJ1-6
CDR3aa: CASSPLWTANSPLHF
CDR3nt: TGTGCCAGTAGTCCGTTGTGGACAGCCAATTCACCCCTCCACTTT

abundance: -
v_gene: TRBV5-1
d_gene: -
j_gene: TRBJ2-5
CDR3aa: CASSKGTQETQYF
CDR3nt: TGCGCCAGCAGCAAGGGGACACAAGAGACCCAGTACTTC

abundance: -
v_gene: TRBV11-1
d_gene: -
j_gene: TRBJ1-6
CDR3aa: CASSFRVESPLHF
CDR3nt: TGTGCCAGCAGCTTCAGGGTTGAATCACCCCTCCACTTT

abundance: -
v_gene: TRBV19
d_gene: -
j_gene: TRBJ1-1
CDR3aa: CASSVGDMNTEAFF
CDR3nt: TGTGCCAGTAGTGTGGGAGACATGAACACTGAAGCTTTCTTT

abundance: -
v_gene: TRBV6-2/TRBV6-3
d_gene: -
j_gene: TRBJ2-5
CDR3aa: CASSLLDRLQETQYF
CDR3nt: TGTGCCAGCAGTTTGTTGGACAGACTCCAAGAGACCCAGTACTTC

abundance: -
v_gene: TRBV10-3
d_gene: TRBD1
j_gene: TRBJ1-1
CDR3aa: CAITGTAQNTEAFF
CDR3nt: TGTGCCATCACCGGGACAGCCCAGAACACTGAAGCTTTCTTT

abundance: once
v_gene: TRBV6-5
d_gene: -
j_gene: TRBJ2-1
CDR3aa: CASRKDTLAYNEQFF
CDR3nt: TGTGCCAGCAGGAAGGACACCCTAGCCTACAATGAGCAGTTCTTC

abundance: -
v_gene: TRBV9
d_gene: TRBD1
j_gene: TRBJ1-2
CDR3aa: CASSVDSDRGYGYTF
CDR3nt: TGTGCCAGCAGCGTAGACAGCGACAGGGGCTATGGCTACACCTTC

abundance: once
v_gene: TRBV6-5
d_gene: -
j_gene: TRBJ2-1
CDR3aa: CASMTGTLSSPEQFF
CDR3nt: TGTGCCAGCATGACCGGGACTTTAAGTTCCCCGGAGCAGTTCTTC

abundance: -
v_gene: TRBV6-5
d_gene: -
j_gene: TRBJ1-2
CDR3aa: CASNKLGQTYYGYTF
CDR3nt: TGTGCCAGCAATAAGTTAGGACAGACCTACTATGGCTACACCTTC

abundance: -
v_gene: TRBV7-2
d_gene: TRBD1
j_gene: TRBJ2-4
CDR3aa: CASSPAGQGAKNIQYF
CDR3nt: TGTGCCAGCAGCCCAGCGGGACAGGGGGCCAAAAACATTCAGTACTTC

abundance: -
v_gene: TRBV15
d_gene: -
j_gene: TRBJ1-6
CDR3aa: CATSRVEGQNSPLHF
CDR3nt: TGTGCCACCAGCAGAGTAGAGGGACAAAATTCACCCCTCCACTTT

abundance: -
v_gene: TRBV3-1/TRBV3-2
d_gene: -
j_gene: TRBJ1-2
CDR3aa: CASSPNRVGYTF
CDR3nt: TGTGCCAGCAGCCCCAATAGAGTTGGCTACACCTTC

abundance: once
v_gene: TRBV9
d_gene: -
j_gene: TRBJ2-7
CDR3aa: CASSQADSSYEQYF
CDR3nt: TGTGCCAGCAGCCAAGCCGACAGTTCCTACGAGCAGTACTTC

abundance: -
v_gene: TRBV27
d_gene: -
j_gene: TRBJ2-1
CDR3aa: CASSFYTLSTSPGGDEQFF
CDR3nt: TGTGCCAGCAGTTTCTATACCTTATCAACTAGCCCAGGCGGGGATGAGCAGTTCTTC

abundance: -
v_gene: TRBV6-1
d_gene: -
j_gene: TRBJ1-4
CDR3aa: CASSEGGSLPGKLFF
CDR3nt: TGTGCCAGCAGTGAAGGCGGATCCCTGCCGGGAAAACTGTTTTTT

abundance: -
v_gene: TRBV18
d_gene: -
j_gene: TRBJ1-2
CDR3aa: CASSPPEGGGYTF
CDR3nt: TGTGCCAGCTCACCACCGGAGGGTGGTGGCTACACCTTC

abundance: -
v_gene: TRBV2
d_gene: -
j_gene: TRBJ2-3
CDR3aa: CASSDRLTSTDTQYF
CDR3nt: TGTGCCAGCAGCGACAGATTAACTAGCACAGATACGCAGTATTTT

abundance: -
v_gene: TRBV5-4
d_gene: TRBD1
j_gene: TRBJ1-6
CDR3aa: CASSDRAYNSPLHF
CDR3nt: TGTGCCAGCAGCGACAGGGCCTATAATTCACCCCTCCACTTT

abundance: few
v_gene: TRBV6-5
d_gene: -
j_gene: TRBJ1-5
CDR3aa: CASRRSVLSNQPQHF
CDR3nt: TGTGCCAGCAGGCGGAGCGTACTTAGCAATCAGCCCCAGCATTTT

abundance: -
v_gene: TRBV7-9
d_gene: -
j_gene: TRBJ2-7
CDR3aa: CASSLRLGQAAYEQYF
CDR3nt: TGTGCCAGCAGTCTAAGATTAGGCCAGGCTGCCTACGAGCAGTACTTC

abundance: -
v_gene: TRBV9
d_gene: -
j_gene: TRBJ2-6
CDR3aa: CASSFINSGANVLTF
CDR3nt: TGTGCCAGCAGCTTTATAAACTCTGGGGCCAACGTCCTGACTTTC

abundance: -
v_gene: TRBV30
d_gene: -
j_gene: TRBJ2-7
CDR3aa: CAWSVFEEGKQYF
CDR3nt: TGTGCCTGGAGTGTCTTCGAGGAGGGTAAGCAGTACTTC

abundance: once
v_gene: TRBV19
d_gene: -
j_gene: TRBJ2-5
CDR3aa: CASSMIAGSETQYF
CDR3nt: TGTGCCAGTAGTATGATTGCGGGGTCGGAGACCCAGTACTTC

abundance: -
v_gene: TRBV19
d_gene: -
j_gene: TRBJ1-6
CDR3aa: CASSMADSPLHF
CDR3nt: TGTGCCAGTAGTATGGCGGATTCACCCCTCCACTTT

abundance: few
v_gene: TRBV11-3
d_gene: -
j_gene: TRBJ1-1
CDR3aa: CASSLDGNTEAFF
CDR3nt: TGTGCCAGCAGCTTAGACGGGAACACTGAAGCTTTCTTT

abundance: -
v_gene: TRBV4-2
d_gene: TRBD1
j_gene: TRBJ1-2
CDR3aa: CASSQDGVTGTGARGYTF
CDR3nt: TGTGCCAGCAGCCAAGACGGCGTAACCGGGACAGGGGCTCGTGGCTACACCTTC

abundance: -
v_gene: TRBV5-1
d_gene: -
j_gene: TRBJ2-7
CDR3aa: CASSLFGDRSYEQYF
CDR3nt: TGCGCCAGCAGCTTATTCGGGGATCGCTCCTACGAGCAGTACTTC

abundance: -
v_gene: TRBV5-1
d_gene: TRBD2
j_gene: TRBJ2-1
CDR3aa: CASSLVASGTLRDEQFF
CDR3nt: TGCGCCAGCAGCTTGGTAGCTAGCGGGACCTTGAGGGATGAGCAGTTCTTC

abundance: -
v_gene: TRBV19
d_gene: -
j_gene: TRBJ2-2
CDR3aa: CASSAFHPGSKAKTNTGELFF
CDR3nt: TGTGCCAGTAGTGCATTTCACCCGGGATCGAAAGCGAAAACGAACACCGGGGAGCTGTTTTTT

abundance: -
v_gene: TRBV19
d_gene: TRBD2
j_gene: TRBJ2-7
CDR3aa: CASSSGRNYEQYF
CDR3nt: TGTGCCAGTAGTAGCGGGAGGAACTACGAGCAGTACTTC

abundance: once
v_gene: TRBV5-1
d_gene: TRBD1
j_gene: TRBJ1-1
CDR3aa: CASSSRATGMNTEAFF
CDR3nt: TGCGCCAGCAGCTCACGAGCGACAGGGATGAACACTGAAGCTTTCTTT

abundance: -
v_gene: TRBV6-5
d_gene: TRBD1
j_gene: TRBJ2-7
CDR3aa: CASSYSRDRVIREQYF
CDR3nt: TGTGCCAGCAGTTACTCGAGGGACAGGGTAATTCGCGAGCAGTACTTC

abundance: -
v_gene: TRBV6-5
d_gene: TRBD2
j_gene: TRBJ2-3
CDR3aa: CASSWTGGATDTQYF
CDR3nt: TGTGCCAGCAGCTGGACGGGGGGTGCGACAGATACGCAGTATTTT

abundance: once
v_gene: TRBV7-9
d_gene: -
j_gene: TRBJ1-1
CDR3aa: CASSLSLNTEAFF
CDR3nt: TGTGCCAGCAGCTTATCGTTGAACACTGAAGCTTTCTTT